Listed here are 30 T cell receptor beta chains from one sample, sequenced in a study of shared clonotypes between healthy human individuals. The data were produced by immunoSEQ multiplex PCR, yet TCRdb's version contains in-frame clones alone and is incomplete. The table lists 2,500,000 or so clones, more than 80% of them singletons. The sample consisted of naive CD4+ T cells sorted from blood. The subset was: CD45RA+ positively selected. The receptor set was obtained from a man aged 18 to 30 in good health.

The chain joins TRBV2 to TRBJ2-1, with 16 bases lining up with TRBD2. This CDR3 has 17 amino acids. Germline V gene data show CDR1 as SNHLY and CDR2 as FYNNEI. J was trimmed by 2 bases and V by 7 bases; bases with no gene match: 5. The CDR3 loop is CASTPGLAGGTYNEQFF. In DNA form, the CDR3 reads TGTGCCAGCACCCCGGGACTAGCGGGAGGGACCTACAATGAGCAGTTCTTC.

CDR3 nucleotides: TGTGCCAGCGGCCGGCAGGGCGCAGCTGAAGCTTTCTTT. Translation gives CASGRQGAAEAFF. The chain joins TRBV6-5 to TRBJ1-1; tentative D call: TRBD1 (5 bases). V lost 8 bases to trimming and J lost 6 bases, with 16 bases between them. Germline V CDR1 and CDR2: MNHEY, SVGAGI. CDR3 length equals 13 residues.

The chain uses TRBV6-5 and TRBJ2-7; 10 bases align to TRBD2. J lost 5 bases, V lost 9 bases, and 7 bases had no gene match. CDR1 MNHEY and CDR2 SVGAGI come from the germline V gene. There are 13 residues in the CDR3. CDR3 sequence reads: CARPGLATHEQYF. CDR3 coding DNA: TGTGCCAGGCCGGGACTAGCGACTCACGAGCAGTACTTC.

The CDR3 coding sequence is TGTGCCAGCAGCTTTCGGGGGGCGGGCAATTCACCCCTCCACTTT. This encodes CASSFRGAGNSPLHF. The chain combines TRBV13 with TRBJ1-6; the D gene is possibly TRBD1 (6 bases). Germline V CDR1 and CDR2: PRHDT, FYEKMQ (reference sequence). Trimming pared 3 bases from V and 7 bases from J, leaving 13 bases between. The CDR3 is 15 residues long.

This chain uses TRBV2 with TRBJ2-2, with TRBD1 matching over 9 bases. Germline V gene data show CDR1 as SNHLY and CDR2 as FYNNEI. The CDR3 extends over 15 amino acids. V lost 5 bases, J lost 4 bases, and 5 bases stayed unmatched. CDR3 in amino acids: CASSRTGAGTGELFF. CDR3 nucleotide sequence: TGTGCCAGCAGTCGGACAGGGGCGGGCACCGGGGAGCTGTTTTTT. The full variable domain, its missing parts supplied by reference TRBV2 and TRBJ2-2, is EPEVTQTPSHQVTQMGQEVILRCVPISNHLYFYWYRQILGQKVEFLVSFYNNEISEKSEIFDDQFSVERPDGSNFTLKIRSTKLEDSAMYFCASSRTGAGTGELFFGEGSRLTVL.

J is TRBJ2-7 and V is TRBV10-3; TRBD1 is a possible D gene (6 bases). Looked up from germline, CDR1 is ENHRY and CDR2 is SYGVKD. This CDR3 has 15 residues. V lost 4 bases and J lost 0, with 13 bases in between. The CDR3 coding sequence is TGTGCCATCAGTGGGGGGCCCTCCAACTCCTACGAGCAGTACTTC. Its translation is CAISGGPSNSYEQYF.

This sequence joins TRBV6-5 and TRBJ1-1; D is perhaps TRBD1 (6 bases). This CDR3 has 14 amino acids. V lost 5 bases and J lost 1, with 11 bases in between. Germline-derived CDR1 and CDR2 are MNHEY and SVGAGI. DNA of the CDR3: TGTGCCAGCAGTGCCACAGGGCCGAACACTGAAGCTTTCTTT. This sequence encodes CASSATGPNTEAFF.

The rearrangement joins TRBV7-6 to TRBJ1-4, with 8 bases fitting TRBD1. Trimming cost V 5 bases and J 8 bases; bases outside gene matches: 1. CDR3 length: 12 residues. Germline CDR1 SGHVS, CDR2 FNYEAQ. The CDR3 loop is CASSRQGEKLFF. CDR3 sequence (DNA): TGTGCCAGCAGCCGACAGGGGGAAAAACTGTTTTTT.

This clone was observed a few times. This chain uses TRBV5-1 with TRBJ1-6; 8 bases line up with TRBD1. This CDR3 has 15 amino acids. CDR1 is SGHRS, CDR2 YFSETQ, per germline. The V segment lost 0 bases and the J segment 8 bases; nucleotides outside the gene matches: 4. In nucleotides, the CDR3 is TGCGCCAGCAGCTTGGCCGGACAGGGCGATTCACCCCTCCACTTT. Translated, it gives CASSLAGQGDSPLHF.

The V call is TRBV2, the J call TRBJ2-2, with 7 bases identical to TRBD1. From germline, CDR1 is SNHLY and CDR2 FYNNEI. Trimming removed 4 bases from V and 4 bases from J; junction bases left unmatched: 3. The CDR3 spans 14 residues. In DNA, the CDR3 is TGTGCCAGCAGTGTACAGGGGCTCACCGGGGAGCTGTTTTTT. Protein sequence: CASSVQGLTGELFF.

The rearrangement links TRBV9 to TRBJ1-6; tentatively, D is TRBD1 (5 bases). The CDR3 length is 15 residues. Per the germline V gene, CDR1 is SGDLS and CDR2 is YYNGEE. V was pared by 3 bases and J by 8 bases, with 15 bases between. CDR3 sequence (DNA): TGTGCCAGCAGCGCTTCCGGGACTTTGGATTCACCCCTCCACTTT. This translates into CASSASGTLDSPLHF.

This chain joins TRBV30 and TRBJ1-6, with D possibly TRBD1 on 5 matching bases. In germline, CDR1 is GTSNPN, CDR2 SVGIG (reference sequence). The CDR3 covers 14 residues. V lost 1 base and J lost 13, with 17 bases in between. The CDR3 DNA reads TGTGCCTGGAGTGGCAGGACACCCTGGGGGCCCCTCCACTTT. The encoded protein is CAWSGRTPWGPLHF.

This clone was found once. The V call is TRBV10-2, the J call TRBJ2-7, with TRBD2 matching 7 bases. CDR3 length equals 15 residues. V lost 0 bases and J lost 2; bases outside the gene matches: 4. Germline CDR1 is WSHSY and CDR2 is SAAADI. CDR3 amino acids: CASSESGAGAYEQYF. CDR3 bases: TGCGCCAGCAGTGAGTCTGGGGCGGGGGCCTACGAGCAGTACTTC.

This chain connects TRBV11-2 to TRBJ2-7, with D perhaps TRBD1 or TRBD2 (6 bases each). The CDR3 sequence is 14 residues long. Between the trimmed V and J ends, which lost 1 base and 4 bases, there was a span of 11 bases. CDR1 and CDR2 (germline): SGHAT, FQNNGV. CDR3 sequence (DNA): TGTGCCAGCAGCTTAGGGGGGGCGCGTTACGAGCAGTACTTC. Its protein product is CASSLGGARYEQYF.

This clone showed up just a few times. The chain links TRBV19 to TRBJ1-1; 7 bases fit TRBD1. The CDR3 loop spans 14 amino acids. CDR1 is LNHDA and CDR2 is SQIVND in the germline V gene (reference sequence). The J segment lost 0 bases and the V segment lost 3 bases, leaving 1 base of the junction unmatched. CDR3 in DNA: TGTGCCAGTAGTATCGACAGGGTGAACACTGAAGCTTTCTTT. Translating it yields CASSIDRVNTEAFF.

This sequence joins TRBV18 and TRBJ1-3; maybe TRBD1 (5 bases). The ends were cut back, 1 base at V and 0 bases at J, with 10 bases in the middle. The germline V gene encodes CDR1 KGHSH and CDR2 LQKENI. The CDR3 runs to 16 residues. DNA of the CDR3: TGTGCCAGCTCACCACTTGACGGGACCTCTGGAAACACCATATATTTT. Its protein product is CASSPLDGTSGNTIYF. The full variable domain, rest sourced from reference TRBV18 and TRBJ1-3, is NAGVMQNPRHLVRRRGQEARLRCSPMKGHSHVYWYRQLPEEGLKFMVYLQKENIIDESGMPKERFSAEFPKEGPSILRIQQVVRGDSAAYFCASSPLDGTSGNTIYFGEGSWLTVV.

The chain has TRBV4-1 and TRBJ1-6; D is undetermined. Germline V gene lookup returns CDR1 MGHRA and CDR2 YSYEKL. The CDR3 spans 15 residues. V was shortened by 2 bases and J by 14 bases, with 19 bases between the two germline ends. CDR3 sequence: CASSQRSLEGLSLHF. The CDR3 DNA sequence: TGCGCCAGCAGCCAACGAAGTTTGGAGGGTTTATCCCTCCACTTT.

This chain connects TRBV6-1 to TRBJ2-1; 11 bases align to TRBD2. The germline V gene encodes CDR1 MNHNS and CDR2 SASEGT. CDR3 size: 15 residues. J was trimmed by 4 bases and V by 6 bases; bases with no gene match: 5. CDR3 nucleotide sequence: TGTGCCAGCAGCGCTACTAGCGGGAGTTACAATGAGCAGTTCTTC. Its translation: CASSATSGSYNEQFF.

The rearrangement uses TRBV7-3 and TRBJ2-5, with D perhaps TRBD2 (6 bases). CDR3 size: 15 residues. CDR1 and CDR2 (germline): SGHTA, FQGTGA. V was clipped by 1 base and J by 5 bases, with 14 bases between them. The CDR3 region is CASSLSRGFQETQYF. The DNA of the CDR3 is TGTGCCAGCAGCTTAAGTCGGGGGTTTCAGGAGACCCAGTACTTC.

The V call is TRBV7-9, the J call TRBJ2-7, with a weak D call TRBD2 (6 bases). Per the germline V gene, CDR1 is SEHNR and CDR2 is FQNEAQ (reference sequence). V dropped 5 bases and J dropped 1 base, with 12 bases sitting between them. CDR3 length equals 14 residues. CDR3 sequence: CASSQRAGSYEQYF. The CDR3 nucleotides are TGTGCCAGCAGCCAGCGGGCAGGATCCTACGAGCAGTACTTC.

J is TRBJ2-2 and V is TRBV2; 7 bases agree with TRBD1. Trimming removed 6 bases from V and 5 bases from J; junction bases left unmatched: 6. Germline CDR1 and CDR2: SNHLY and FYNNEI. This CDR3 has 14 amino acids. CDR3 sequence: CASSLQGFTGELFF. The CDR3 DNA follows: TGTGCCAGCAGCCTACAGGGGTTTACCGGGGAGCTGTTTTTT.

The chain uses TRBV19 and TRBJ2-2, with 8 bases that match TRBD2. Germline V gene lookup returns CDR1 LNHDA and CDR2 SQIVND (reference sequence). V was clipped by 1 base and J by 2 bases; unmatched bases: 3. The CDR3 totals 16 residues. The CDR3 sequence: CASSIGGLANTGELFF. The CDR3 DNA reads TGTGCCAGTAGTATAGGTGGACTAGCTAACACCGGGGAGCTGTTTTTT.

The V gene is TRBV5-6, the J gene TRBJ2-3, with 7 bases that match TRBD1. The CDR3 runs to 13 residues. The V segment lost 4 bases and the J segment 3 bases; nucleotides outside the gene matches: 2. CDR1 SGHDT and CDR2 YYEEEE come from the germline V gene. In nucleotides, the CDR3 is TGTGCCAGCAGCCAGGACAGGACAGATACGCAGTATTTT. The encoded protein is CASSQDRTDTQYF.

This chain connects TRBV11-2 to TRBJ1-1; D is undetermined. Deletions cut 0 bases from V and 0 bases from J, with 8 bases between. The CDR3 runs to 15 residues. The V gene's germline CDR1 is SGHAT and CDR2 FQNNGV. Written as DNA, the CDR3 is TGTGCCAGCAGCTTAGAAAGCGTCCTGAACACTGAAGCTTTCTTT. Encoded protein: CASSLESVLNTEAFF.

With respect to this clone: The same CDR3 can be traced to other DNA sequences in this sample. The rearrangement links TRBV18 to TRBJ2-7; 8 bases line up with TRBD1. Trimming removed 6 bases from V and 2 bases from J; junction bases left unmatched: 3. Looked up from germline, CDR1 is KGHSH and CDR2 is LQKENI. This CDR3 is built from 13 residues. CDR3 residues: CASSGQGAYEQYF. CDR3 bases: TGTGCCAGCTCCGGACAGGGAGCCTACGAGCAGTACTTC. Full variable domain (outside the CDR3, taken from reference TRBV18 and TRBJ2-7): NAGVMQNPRHLVRRRGQEARLRCSPMKGHSHVYWYRQLPEEGLKFMVYLQKENIIDESGMPKERFSAEFPKEGPSILRIQQVVRGDSAAYFCASSGQGAYEQYFGPGTRLTVT.

The V and J genes are TRBV4-1 and TRBJ2-7; D perhaps matches TRBD1 (6 bases). The CDR3 covers 17 residues. Trimming cost V 3 bases and J 3 bases, with 21 bases left between them. Per the germline V gene, CDR1 is MGHRA and CDR2 is YSYEKL. In DNA form, the CDR3 reads TGCGCCAGCAGCCAGGGGTTACAGGGATCCAGGGTCTACGAGCAGTACTTC. Amino acid sequence: CASSQGLQGSRVYEQYF.

This clone was observed a handful of times. Within the sample, other DNA sequences also encode this same CDR3. The chain has TRBV5-1 and TRBJ1-1, with D perhaps TRBD1 (5 bases). The V gene's germline CDR1 is SGHRS and CDR2 YFSETQ. Trimming took 5 bases from V and 1 from J, leaving 6 bases between them. The CDR3 is made up of 12 amino acids. CDR3 sequence: CASRQGNTEAFF. The CDR3 bases are TGCGCCAGCAGGCAGGGGAACACTGAAGCTTTCTTT.

The chain has TRBV5-4 and TRBJ2-1; 9 nucleotides align to TRBD2. V was pared by 9 bases and J by 1 base, with 14 bases of the junction left unmatched. The CDR3 length is 17 residues. In germline, CDR1 is SGHNT, CDR2 YYREEE (reference sequence). The CDR3 region is CAIAQSGGRVSYNEQFF. The CDR3 DNA is TGTGCCATCGCCCAAAGCGGGGGGCGGGTTTCCTACAATGAGCAGTTCTTC.

The chain is built from TRBV2 and TRBJ2-1; 7 bases are shared with TRBD2. The CDR3 consists of 11 residues. The V and J ends lost 7 bases and 12 bases, in that order; junction bases with no gene match: 6. Germline V gene data show CDR1 as SNHLY and CDR2 as FYNNEI. DNA for the CDR3: TGTGCCAGCACTGAGCGGGGCGTGCAGTTCTTC. Translation gives CASTERGVQFF.

The rearrangement uses TRBV5-6 and TRBJ2-4; a weak D match, TRBD2 (5 bases). Trimming shortened V by 6 bases and J by 6 bases, and 16 bases separated the two germline ends. The CDR3 covers 14 residues. Per germline, CDR1 SGHDT and CDR2 YYEEEE. In nucleotides, the CDR3 is TGTGCCAGCATCCCGAGGGCAGGTCCAAACATTCAGTACTTC. Protein product: CASIPRAGPNIQYF.